Below are 20 T cell receptor beta chains sequenced from a single sample in a study of blood T cell repertoires in COVID-19. Clones were sequenced by immunoSEQ multiplex PCR, and TCRdb holds only the in-frame ones, with some missing. Of fewer than 250,000 clones in the sample, just over 85% were seen once. Source material: peripheral blood. Receptors originate from a man aged 45-65 years with COVID-19, enrolled during active disease.

This chain connects TRBV4-3 to TRBJ2-2, with no clear D. Germline assignment: CDR1 LGHNA and CDR2 YSLEER. The ends were cut back, 1 base at V and 3 bases at J, with 12 bases in the middle. The CDR3 spans 16 residues. The CDR3 DNA follows: TGCGCCAGCAGCCAAGGTCGGGTCTTGGACACCGGGGAGCTGTTTTTT. It is translated as CASSQGRVLDTGELFF.

This clone was observed a handful of times. The V gene is TRBV10-1, the J gene TRBJ2-1, with 9 nucleotides matching TRBD2. This CDR3 is built from 13 residues. Germline V gives CDR1 WNHNN, CDR2 SYGVQD (reference sequence). V was pared by 3 bases and J by 10 bases, with 4 bases of the junction left unmatched. The CDR3 DNA follows: TGCGCCAGCAGTGACGGCGGGAGGGACGAGCAGTTCTTC. This sequence encodes CASSDGGRDEQFF.

The rearrangement links TRBV24-1 to TRBJ2-3, with 12 bases identical to TRBD2. Germline trimming cut 8 bases from V and 4 bases from J; bases unmatched to any gene: 9. Germline V lookup: CDR1 KGHDR, CDR2 SFDVKD. The CDR3 extends over 16 amino acids. This CDR3 is CATILTSGSSADTQYF. In DNA, the CDR3 is TGTGCCACCATTTTGACTAGCGGGAGTAGTGCAGATACGCAGTATTTT.

The chain combines TRBV14 with TRBJ2-3; TRBD2 aligns across 7 bases. Germline lookup yields CDR1 SGHDN and CDR2 FVKESK. The trim removed 0 bases at V and 1 base at J, leaving 4 bases unmatched. The CDR3 is 16 amino acids. The CDR3 protein is CASSQERGLGTDTQYF. CDR3 DNA sequence: TGTGCCAGCAGCCAAGAGCGGGGGTTGGGCACAGATACGCAGTATTTT.

This clone turned up a few times. V is TRBV28 and J is TRBJ1-4; the match to TRBD1 covers 9 bases. The junction had 12 bases not matched to a gene; V was cut back by 5 bases and J by 5 bases. Germline V gene lookup returns CDR1 MDHEN and CDR2 SYDVKM. There are 17 residues in the CDR3. The CDR3 DNA sequence: TGTGCCAGCAGTCTCCTGATAGGGACAGGGAGGAATGAAAAACTGTTTTTT. Translating it yields CASSLLIGTGRNEKLFF. The whole variable domain, filled in from reference TRBV28 and TRBJ1-4, reads DVKVTQSSRYLVKRTGEKVFLECVQDMDHENMFWYRQDPGLGLRLIYFSYDVKMKEKGDIPEGYSVSREKKERFSLILESASTNQTSMYLCASSLLIGTGRNEKLFFGSGTQLSVL.

The chain recombines TRBV6-6 with TRBJ1-3; D is possibly TRBD1 (5 bases). V was pared by 4 bases and J by 4 bases, with 11 bases between. CDR1 and CDR2 from the germline V gene are MNHNY and SVGAGI (reference sequence). The CDR3 runs to 14 residues. CDR3 DNA sequence: TGTGCCAGCAGTTCCGGGACTGTCGGAAACACCATATATTTT. This translates into CASSSGTVGNTIYF.

The J gene is TRBJ1-2, the V gene TRBV5-1; D is unresolved. Trimming took off 0 bases at V and 2 bases at J, with 5 bases between the two ends. Germline values: CDR1 SGHRS, CDR2 YFSETQ. CDR3 length: 13 amino acids. CDR3 nucleotides: TGCGCCAGCAGCTTGGCTCAGAACTATGGCTACACCTTC. Translated: CASSLAQNYGYTF.

This clone appeared a single time. The chain links TRBV27 to TRBJ2-7, with 8 bases matching TRBD1. The trim removed 6 bases at V and 0 bases at J, leaving 13 bases unmatched. Germline values: CDR1 MNHEY, CDR2 SMNVEV (reference sequence). The CDR3 covers 17 residues. CDR3 sequence reads: CASSPRTGNPSSYEQYF. The CDR3 nucleotides read TGTGCCAGCAGCCCCCGGACAGGGAACCCTAGCTCCTACGAGCAGTACTTC.

The chain carries TRBV15 and TRBJ1-5, with D uncertain. CDR3 size: 13 residues. Trimming removed 6 bases at V and 5 bases at J, with 11 bases between. Germline CDR1 LNHNV, CDR2 YYDKDF (reference sequence). CDR3 coding DNA: TGTGCCACCAGTTCGAATCGGGATCAGCCCCAGCATTTT. Translated, it gives CATSSNRDQPQHF.

The chain couples TRBV11-3 to TRBJ2-1; 7 bases fit TRBD1. V gave up 3 bases and J gave up 2 bases; unmatched junction bases: 4. CDR1 is SGHNT, CDR2 YENEEA, per germline. There are 15 residues in the CDR3. The CDR3 region has the DNA TGTGCCAGCAGCTTTGACAGGGACCCCTACAATGAGCAGTTCTTC. It codes for CASSFDRDPYNEQFF.

This sequence joins TRBV2 and TRBJ2-1, with unresolved D. This CDR3 is built from 12 residues. V lost 1 base and J lost 9, with 7 bases in between. CDR1 and CDR2 (germline): SNHLY, FYNNEI. As DNA, the CDR3 is TGTGCCAGCAGTGAAGGGTCCAGTGAGCAGTTCTTC. As protein: CASSEGSSEQFF.

V usage is TRBV7-9 and J usage is TRBJ2-1; unclear D gene. The CDR3 runs to 15 residues. V gave up 5 bases and J gave up 3 bases, with 14 bases separating them. Looked up from germline, CDR1 is SEHNR and CDR2 is FQNEAQ (reference sequence). CDR3 nucleotides: TGTGCCAGCAGCGACGATAGCTCAGACTACAATGAGCAGTTCTTC. Amino acid sequence: CASSDDSSDYNEQFF. Drawing the rest from reference TRBV7-9 and TRBJ2-1, the complete variable domain is DTGVSQNPRHKITKRGQNVTFRCDPISEHNRLYWYRQTLGQGPEFLTYFQNEAQLEKSRLLSDRFSAERPKGSFSTLEIQRTEQGDSAMYLCASSDDSSDYNEQFFGPGTRLTVL.

The V call is TRBV11-2, the J call TRBJ2-7; 7 bases fit TRBD2. Unmatched junction bases numbered 7, after V lost 3 bases and J lost 2 bases. CDR3 length: 15 amino acids. Per the germline V gene, CDR1 is SGHAT and CDR2 is FQNNGV. The CDR3 DNA follows: TGTGCCAGCAGCTTTCAGGGCGGGAGTACCTACGAGCAGTACTTC. Residues: CASSFQGGSTYEQYF.

V and J are TRBV3-1 (or the pseudogene TRBV3-2) and TRBJ2-6; D call uncertain. CDR3 size: 16 residues. V lost 1 base and J lost 0, with 7 bases in between. Germline loops: CDR1 LGHDT, CDR2 YNNKEL (reference sequence). DNA for the CDR3: TGTGCCAGCAGCCAAGCCAGGCTCTCTGGGGCCAACGTCCTGACTTTC. Protein product: CASSQARLSGANVLTF.

This clone has just a few counts. The chain employs TRBV10-3 and TRBJ2-7; 7 bases line up with TRBD1. In germline, CDR1 is ENHRY, CDR2 SYGVKD. The CDR3 is made up of 15 amino acids. With 0 bases clipped from V and 12 bases from J, the junction kept 14 bases outside the gene matches. CDR3 in DNA: TGTGCCATCAGTGAGTCGCGTTCCGGGACAGAAATATCGTACTTC. It yields the protein CAISESRSGTEISYF.

This clone was counted a single time. This sequence joins TRBV3-1 (or the pseudogene TRBV3-2) and TRBJ1-2, with D perhaps matching TRBD1 (5 bases). Trimming left V 0 bases short and J 7 bases short, with 15 bases between. The CDR3 runs 15 residues. Germline-derived CDR1 and CDR2 are LGHDT and YNNKEL (reference sequence). Here the CDR3 DNA reads TGTGCCAGCAGCCAAGATGTGACAGAGAGCTCTGGCTACACCTTC. Protein product: CASSQDVTESSGYTF.

The chain is built from TRBV2 and TRBJ1-2; 9 bases map to TRBD1. The junction had 12 bases not matched to a gene; V was cut back by 8 bases and J by 8 bases. The germline CDR1 and CDR2 sequences are SNHLY and FYNNEI. The CDR3 consists of 14 residues. This CDR3 is CASGSGQGDGGYTF. CDR3 sequence (DNA): TGTGCCAGCGGATCGGGACAGGGAGACGGCGGCTACACCTTC.

This clone was detected once. The V and J genes are TRBV7-2 and TRBJ2-2; 8 bases map to TRBD2. The CDR3 has 14 amino acids. With 5 bases clipped from V and 4 bases from J, the junction kept 3 bases outside the gene matches. Looked up from germline, CDR1 is SGHTA and CDR2 is FQGNSA. The CDR3 DNA sequence: TGTGCCAGCAGCCAAGGGACTAGCACCGGGGAGCTGTTTTTT. This codes for CASSQGTSTGELFF.

This CDR3 reads CASSILDRVNQPQHF. CDR3 DNA: TGTGCCAGTAGTATATTGGACAGGGTCAATCAGCCCCAGCATTTT. V and J are TRBV19 and TRBJ1-5; 8 bases line up with TRBD1. The trim removed 2 bases at V and 3 bases at J, leaving 3 bases unmatched. This CDR3 has 15 amino acids. Germline V gives CDR1 LNHDA, CDR2 SQIVND (reference sequence).

CDR3 sequence: CASSIADRAMGVSHSGANVLTF. Written as DNA, the CDR3 is TGTGCCAGTAGTATAGCTGACAGGGCTATGGGGGTGTCCCACTCTGGGGCCAACGTCCTGACTTTC. V usage is TRBV19 and J usage is TRBJ2-6; 7 nucleotides line up with TRBD1. Trimming at V came to 1 base and at J to 0 bases, leaving 18 bases not matched to a gene. Per the germline V gene, CDR1 is LNHDA and CDR2 is SQIVND (reference sequence). This CDR3 has 22 residues.